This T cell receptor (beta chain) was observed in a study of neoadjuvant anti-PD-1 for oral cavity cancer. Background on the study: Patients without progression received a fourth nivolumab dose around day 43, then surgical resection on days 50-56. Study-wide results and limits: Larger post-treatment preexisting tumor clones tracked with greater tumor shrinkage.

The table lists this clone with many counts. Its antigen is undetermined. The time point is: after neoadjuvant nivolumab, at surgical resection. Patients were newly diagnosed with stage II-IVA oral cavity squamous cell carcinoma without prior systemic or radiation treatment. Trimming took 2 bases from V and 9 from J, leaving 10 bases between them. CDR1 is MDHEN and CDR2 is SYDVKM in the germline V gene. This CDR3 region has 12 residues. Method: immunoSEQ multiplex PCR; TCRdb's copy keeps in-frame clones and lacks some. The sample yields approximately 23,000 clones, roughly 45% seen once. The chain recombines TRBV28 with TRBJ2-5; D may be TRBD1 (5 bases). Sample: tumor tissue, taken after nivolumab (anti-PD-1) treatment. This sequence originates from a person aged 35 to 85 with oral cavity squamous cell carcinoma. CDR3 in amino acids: CASSLKGLAQYF. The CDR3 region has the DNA TGTGCCAGCAGTTTAAAGGGGCTGGCCCAGTACTTC.